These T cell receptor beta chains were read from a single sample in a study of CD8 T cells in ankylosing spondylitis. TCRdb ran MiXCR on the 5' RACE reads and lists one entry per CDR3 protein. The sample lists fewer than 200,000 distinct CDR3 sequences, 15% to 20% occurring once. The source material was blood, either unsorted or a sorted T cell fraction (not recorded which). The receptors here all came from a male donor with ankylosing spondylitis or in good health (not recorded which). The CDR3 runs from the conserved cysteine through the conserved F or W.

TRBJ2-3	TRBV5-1	CASSLDGADTQYF
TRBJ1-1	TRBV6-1	CASSHRDRAFF
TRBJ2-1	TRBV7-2	CASSLDPSGTGEQFF
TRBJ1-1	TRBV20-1	CSARIVSPEAFF
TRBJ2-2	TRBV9	CASSVVVTGELFF
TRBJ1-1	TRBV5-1	CASSIEGAGLGTEAFF
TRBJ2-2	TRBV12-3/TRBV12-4	CASKGPTNAGELFF
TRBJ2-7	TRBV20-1	CSARGSSGSHEQYF
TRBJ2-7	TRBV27	CASRGQGSYEQYF
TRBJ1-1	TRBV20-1	CSARDIGRSSVRMNTEAFF
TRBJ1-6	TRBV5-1	CASSLAAADSPLHF
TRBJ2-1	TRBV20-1	CSARALAGGRNEQFF
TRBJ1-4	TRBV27	CASRQQDGTDEKLFF
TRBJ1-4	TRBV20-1	CRGAGTGAPGELFF
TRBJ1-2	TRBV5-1	CASSPGSRGAGYTF
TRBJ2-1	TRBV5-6	CASSSPTSGDWTVEQFF
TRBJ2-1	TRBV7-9	CASSLKQGGEQFF
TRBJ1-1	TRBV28	CASYPDPVGTMNTEAFF
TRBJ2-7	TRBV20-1	CSAYLGVAGLISYEQYF
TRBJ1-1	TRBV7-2	CASSLVTDTEAFF
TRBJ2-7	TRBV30	CAWSLSYEQYF
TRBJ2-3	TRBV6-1	CASSEVTDTQYF
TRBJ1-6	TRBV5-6	CASSRDGSSYNSPLHF
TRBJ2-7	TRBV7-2	CASSFNNEQYF
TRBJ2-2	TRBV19	CASRQTRTGELFF
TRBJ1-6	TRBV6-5	CASSRGQANSPLHF
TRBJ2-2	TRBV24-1	CATSDFGGATGELFF
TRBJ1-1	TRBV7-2	CASSSSVSAFF
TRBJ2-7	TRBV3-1	CASSQDQLSYEQYF
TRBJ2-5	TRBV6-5	CASSYPGPGARLETQYF
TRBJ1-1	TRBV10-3	CATSATQVNTEAFF
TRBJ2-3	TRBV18	CASSPGRNTDTQYF
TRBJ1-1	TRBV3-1	CASSQGGRTEAFF
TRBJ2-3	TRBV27	CASSIGTSGKTDTQYF
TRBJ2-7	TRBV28	CASTRLDPTYEQYF
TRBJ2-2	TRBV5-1	CASIALRTGELFF
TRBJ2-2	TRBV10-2	CASRHQGYTGELFF
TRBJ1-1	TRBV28	CASSRTGEAEAFF
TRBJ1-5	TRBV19	CASSADRGNQPQHF
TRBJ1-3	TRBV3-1	CASSTNRNTGNTIYF
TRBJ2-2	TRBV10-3	CAIRPGGIANSNTGELFF
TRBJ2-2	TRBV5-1	CASSPEQGRGTGELFF
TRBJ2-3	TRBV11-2	CASSLEFPGTFGITFTDTQYF
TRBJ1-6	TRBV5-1	CASCLTGEFSNSPLHF
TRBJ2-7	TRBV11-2	CASSLGAPTGSFVYEQYF
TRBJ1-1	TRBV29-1	CSVVKQGEATEAFF
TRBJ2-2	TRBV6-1	CASDGNTGELFF
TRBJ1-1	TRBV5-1	CASSSQGGTEAFF
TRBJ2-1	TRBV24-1	CATSEPTGGSSYNEQFF
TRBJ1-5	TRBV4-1	CASSQTGLLSNQPQHF
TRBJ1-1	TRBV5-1	CASSLRQGVNTEAFF
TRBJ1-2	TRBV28	CVSSPRGEVRGYTF
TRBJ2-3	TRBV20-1	CSATRRGSTDTQYF
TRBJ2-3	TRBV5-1	CASSLALGMGTDTQYF
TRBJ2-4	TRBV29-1	CSVGSGANKNIQYF
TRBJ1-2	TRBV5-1	CASSELQGPGYTF
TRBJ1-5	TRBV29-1	CSVEEGGSQPQHF
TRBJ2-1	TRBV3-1	CASSQSRGVYNEQFF
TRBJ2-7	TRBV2	CASRNRVYEQYF
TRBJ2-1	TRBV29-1	CSGAGTSGRDEQFF